This T cell receptor (beta chain) was identified in a study of blood T cell repertoires in COVID-19. Produced via immunoSEQ multiplex PCR; TCRdb's table is partial and in-frame only. The sample lists over 70,000 clones, roughly four fifths occurring once. Germline V CDR1 and CDR2: DFQATT, SNEGSKA (reference sequence). J gave up 10 bases and V 3 bases, and 7 bases lay outside the gene matches. The CDR3 is made up of 14 amino acids. Input material: peripheral blood. The chain joins TRBV20-1 to TRBJ2-1; 12 nucleotides line up with TRBD2. This clonotype was sampled from a woman in her fifties or sixties with acute or convalescent COVID-19. CDR3 in amino acids: CSASTSGRRKEQFF. DNA for the CDR3: TGCAGTGCTAGTACTAGCGGGAGGAGGAAGGAGCAGTTCTTC.